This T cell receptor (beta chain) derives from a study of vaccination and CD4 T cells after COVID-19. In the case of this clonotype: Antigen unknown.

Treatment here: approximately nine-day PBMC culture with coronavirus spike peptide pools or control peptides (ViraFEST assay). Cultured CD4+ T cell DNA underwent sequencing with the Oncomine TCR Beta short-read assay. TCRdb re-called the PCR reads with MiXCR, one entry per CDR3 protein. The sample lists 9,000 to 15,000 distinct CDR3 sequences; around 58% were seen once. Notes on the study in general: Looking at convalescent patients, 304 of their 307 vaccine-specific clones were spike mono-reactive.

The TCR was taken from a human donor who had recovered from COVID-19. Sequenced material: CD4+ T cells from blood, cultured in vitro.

The CDR3 DNA follows: TGTGCCAGCAGCCCAGACCAATCCTATGGCTACACCTTC. Protein: CASSPDQSYGYTF. V usage is TRBV28 and J usage is TRBJ1-2; D remains ambiguous. The germline V gene encodes CDR1 MDHEN and CDR2 SYDVKM. Trimming took 6 bases from V and 4 from J, leaving 12 bases between them. The CDR3 covers 13 residues.